A selection of T cell receptor beta chains follows, all from one sample in a study of PD-1 blockade in classical Hodgkin lymphoma. Profiled with immunoSEQ multiplex PCR; TCRdb holds only in-frame clones, not every one. The profile shows around 20,000 clones, 80% to 90% of them singletons. The sample was peripheral blood mononuclear cells (PBMCs), taken before the second cycle of nivolumab. The receptors were sampled from a human donor with classical Hodgkin lymphoma. The CDR3 runs from the conserved cysteine through the conserved F or W. A D gene is named only where the DNA matches it firmly. Size is omitted from some rows. Given values are once, few, many or a class for expanded clones.

>-|TRBJ2-4|-|TRBV6-1
CASSLTRTGNIQYF
TGTGCCAGCAGCCTCACCAGAACGGGGAACATTCAGTACTTC
>-|TRBJ1-2|-|TRBV21-1
CASSKETNYGYTF
TGTGCCAGCAGCAAAGAGACTAACTATGGCTACACCTTC
>-|TRBJ2-7|TRBD1|TRBV5-1
CASSFGTGGAYEQYF
TGCGCCAGCAGCTTCGGGACAGGGGGAGCCTACGAGCAGTACTTC
>-|TRBJ2-6|TRBD2|TRBV7-6
CASSPGLAGASGANVLTF
TGTGCCAGCAGCCCCGGACTAGCGGGGGCTTCTGGGGCCAACGTCCTGACTTTC
>-|TRBJ1-1|-|TRBV13
CASSLGDRRNTEAFF
TGTGCCAGCAGCTTAGGAGACAGGAGAAACACTGAAGCTTTCTTT
>-|TRBJ1-1|-|TRBV30
CAWSDNMNTEAFF
TGTGCCTGGAGTGATAATATGAACACTGAAGCTTTCTTT
>-|TRBJ1-5|-|TRBV5-5
CASSLTGPQGQPQHF
TGTGCCAGCAGCTTGACCGGGCCACAGGGTCAGCCCCAGCATTTT
>few|TRBJ1-1|TRBD1|TRBV6-5
CASTAGGPGNTEAFF
TGTGCCAGCACCGCAGGGGGTCCGGGGAACACTGAAGCTTTCTTT
>-|TRBJ2-3|-|TRBV5-1
CASSFGGGDTQYF
TGCGCCAGCAGTTTCGGGGGTGGAGATACGCAGTATTTT
>-|TRBJ2-1|TRBD2|TRBV5-4
CASSGGTSGEQFF
TGTGCCAGCAGCGGTGGGACTAGCGGTGAGCAGTTCTTC
>-|TRBJ1-5|-|TRBV27
CASSPRTGRSNQPQHF
TGTGCCAGCAGTCCCCGCACAGGGCGTAGCAATCAGCCCCAGCATTTT
>-|TRBJ2-4|TRBD2|TRBV19
CASSRALRTSSTKNIQYF
TGTGCCAGTAGTAGGGCTTTGAGGACTAGCTCTACCAAAAACATTCAGTACTTC
>-|TRBJ2-4|-|TRBV15
CATSKEKGVKNIQYF
TGTGCCACCAGCAAAGAGAAGGGGGTCAAGAACATTCAGTACTTC
>-|TRBJ1-2|TRBD1|TRBV5-1
CASSLEGQEYGYTF
TGCGCCAGCAGCTTGGAAGGACAGGAGTATGGCTACACCTTC
>-|TRBJ2-7|TRBD1|TRBV5-6
CASSWAGTEAPEQYF
TGTGCCAGCAGCTGGGCCGGGACAGAGGCACCCGAGCAGTACTTC
>-|TRBJ1-6|TRBD1|TRBV7-2
CASSPYRGFSYNSPLHF
TGTGCCAGCAGCCCTTACAGGGGGTTCTCCTATAATTCACCCCTCCACTTT
>-|TRBJ2-3|-|TRBV18
CASSPGTSTDTQYF
TGTGCCAGCTCACCGGGGACTAGCACAGATACGCAGTATTTT
>-|TRBJ2-5|-|TRBV7-2
CASSVPGFQETQYF
TGTGCCAGCAGCGTCCCGGGCTTTCAAGAGACCCAGTACTTC
>-|TRBJ2-2|TRBD1|TRBV6-5
CASRSGQANTGELFF
TGTGCCAGCAGGTCGGGACAGGCGAACACCGGGGAGCTGTTTTTT
>-|TRBJ2-1|TRBD2|TRBV29-1
CSVDGLADLSYNEQFF
TGCAGCGTTGATGGGCTAGCGGATTTATCCTACAATGAGCAGTTCTTC
>-|TRBJ1-6|-|TRBV28
CASSSPGARQYNSPLHF
TGTGCCAGCAGTTCCCCGGGGGCGAGACAGTATAATTCACCCCTCCACTTT
>-|TRBJ1-6|-|TRBV19
CASSIDPRGNSPLHF
TGTGCCAGTAGTATAGATCCGAGGGGGAATTCACCCCTCCACTTT
>-|TRBJ1-1|-|TRBV6-6
CASTVEWNTEAFF
TGTGCCAGCACTGTAGAGTGGAACACTGAAGCTTTCTTT
>-|TRBJ1-4|-|TRBV5-1
CASSIGGATNEKLFF
TGCGCCAGCAGCATAGGAGGGGCAACTAATGAAAAACTGTTTTTT
>-|TRBJ2-3|-|TRBV5-1
CASSLSLADTQYF
TGCGCCAGCAGCTTGAGTCTTGCAGATACGCAGTATTTT